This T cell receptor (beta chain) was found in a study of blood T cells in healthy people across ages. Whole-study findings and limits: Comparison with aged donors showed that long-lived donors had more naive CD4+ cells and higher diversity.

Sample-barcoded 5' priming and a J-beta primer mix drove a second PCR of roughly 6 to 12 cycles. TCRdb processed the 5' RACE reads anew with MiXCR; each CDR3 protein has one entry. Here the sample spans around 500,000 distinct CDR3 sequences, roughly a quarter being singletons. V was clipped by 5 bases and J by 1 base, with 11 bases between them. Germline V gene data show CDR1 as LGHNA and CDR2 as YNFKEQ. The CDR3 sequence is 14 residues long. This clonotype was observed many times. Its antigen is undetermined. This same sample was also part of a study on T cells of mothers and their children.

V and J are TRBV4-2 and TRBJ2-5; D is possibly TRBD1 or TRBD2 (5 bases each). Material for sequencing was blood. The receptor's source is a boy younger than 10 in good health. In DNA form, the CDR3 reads TGTGCCAGCAGCTCAGGGACCTCCCAAGAGACCCAGTACTTC. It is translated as CASSSGTSQETQYF.